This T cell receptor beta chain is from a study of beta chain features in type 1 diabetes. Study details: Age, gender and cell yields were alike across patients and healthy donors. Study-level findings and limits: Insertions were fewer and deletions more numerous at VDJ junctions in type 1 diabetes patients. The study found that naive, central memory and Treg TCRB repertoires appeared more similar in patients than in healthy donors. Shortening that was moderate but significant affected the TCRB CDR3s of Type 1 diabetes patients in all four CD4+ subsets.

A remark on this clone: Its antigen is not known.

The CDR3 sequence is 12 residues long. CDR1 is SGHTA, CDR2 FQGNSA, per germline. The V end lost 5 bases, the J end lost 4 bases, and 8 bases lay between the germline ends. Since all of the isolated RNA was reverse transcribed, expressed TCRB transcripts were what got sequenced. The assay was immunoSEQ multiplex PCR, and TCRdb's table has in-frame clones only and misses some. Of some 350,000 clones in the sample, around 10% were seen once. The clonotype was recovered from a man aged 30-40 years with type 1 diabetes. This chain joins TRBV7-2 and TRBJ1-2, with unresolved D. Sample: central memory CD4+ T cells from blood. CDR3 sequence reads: CASSRTSYGYTF. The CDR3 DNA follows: TGTGCCAGCAGCCGCACATCCTATGGCTACACCTTC.